Sequencing of this T cell receptor (beta chain) was carried out in a study of regulatory T cells in long-lasting Graves disease. The TCR beta library used iRepertoire HTBI primers with Arm-PCR amplification of CDR3. In TCRdb, the multiplex PCR reads were re-called with MiXCR into one record per CDR3 protein. The sample has about 560,000 distinct CDR3 sequences; around 16% are singletons. In its sample, this clonotype was seen a few times. Time point indicated: newly diagnosed GD, antithyroid drugs for less than 3 months. Generation of the TCR library employed RNA extracted from PBMCs. The CDR3 is 13 amino acids. From germline, CDR1 is MNHEY and CDR2 SVGEGT. The J segment lost 6 bases and the V segment lost 2 bases, leaving 1 base of the junction unmatched. This sample also belongs to another study, concerning T cells in Graves' hyperthyroidism and ophthalmopathy. As that report states: Most clonotypes that expanded in the thyroid above 0.001 also showed up in blood.

The clonotype was recovered from a man between 18 and 35 years old with Graves disease. Sequenced here: peripheral blood mononuclear cells (PBMCs), sampled at new diagnosis, from a patient treated with antithyroid drugs. The chain combines TRBV6-2 or TRBV6-3 with TRBJ1-5, with TRBD1 matching over 7 bases. CDR3 sequence reads: CASSYAGGQPQHF. DNA for the CDR3: TGTGCCAGCAGTTACGCAGGGGGTCAGCCCCAGCATTTT.